This T cell receptor beta chain was observed in a study of CD8 T cells in Susac syndrome (dated by TCRdb to about 2019). Concerning the study at large: Of the Susac syndrome patients who were sequenced, roughly 6 had clinically active disease and roughly 8 were in clinical remission. At blood withdrawal, Susac syndrome patients were therapy-naive, treated with corticosteroids (with IVIg additionally given to some), or treated with IVIg alone. The study used repertoire sequencing to test whether antigen drove CD8+ T cell activation and differentiation in Susac syndrome. Overall results and qualifications from the work: In the CD4+ T cell repertoire of Susac syndrome patients, clonal expansion was not detected. The number of individuals in the TCR sequencing and HLA analysis was acknowledged as relatively small.

According to the germline V gene, CDR1 reads LGHNA and CDR2 reads YSLEER. Measured from the cysteine to the phenylalanine, the CDR3 is 17 residues long. Only the CDR3 DNA is retained, 51 bases long and in frame from the first base. V is trimmed back by 0 bases and J by 2 bases, and the junction contains 7 bases that no gene match accounts for. RNA was extracted using the RNeasy kit, and about 0.5 to 1 microgram was reverse transcribed with random hexamers. TCR beta CDR3 regions were amplified with the immunoSEQ multiplex PCR assay covering 54 Vbeta and 13 Jbeta segments. PCR amplification bias was corrected using a synthetic template baseline for primer optimization and computational correction. The authors' analysis ran thus. Reads were annotated to V, D and J genes per IMGT and analyzed with immunoSEQ Analyzer, keeping only productive sequences. Clonality was calculated as one minus the Shannon entropy normalized by log2 of the number of productive unique sequences. For each patient and control, public and private clones were evaluated among the 100 most prevalent clones. A clone was defined as Susac-specific if it was absent from the healthy and MS cohorts, from 950 to 1,300 published viral clones and from other ImmuneACCESS disease sequences. TCRdb reprocessed the public reads (quality trimming at Q25 with fastp, clone calling with MiXCR) and kept in-frame beta chains. For every CDR3 protein sequence, its rows merge into one entry that carries the most common genes and DNA. These V and J calls rely on TCRdb rather than the paper's analysis. This sample lists tens of thousands of distinct CDR3 sequences; 93% were detected once. Over 0.12% of the sample comes from the top ten.

Peripheral blood CD8+ and CD4+ T cells from healthy donors, Susac syndrome patients and multiple sclerosis patients were profiled by high-throughput TCR beta sequencing. The Susac syndrome patients fulfilled recently defined diagnostic criteria for definite or probable disease. Bulk CD8+ and CD4+ T cells were purified magnetically by negative isolation, whereas CD8+ TEMRA cells were enriched by FACS. Blood was drawn into EDTA tubes, processed within 24 hours, and PBMCs were isolated by density gradient centrifugation. PBMCs destined for TCR sequencing were cryopreserved in liquid nitrogen and later thawed in a 37 °C water bath. A purity of at least 90% was achieved for sorted or isolated CD4+, CD8+ and CD8+ TEMRA cells. Regarding this clonotype: Which antigen it targets is not known. The sample holds no much larger clone one base away, and base qualities are not on file.

Recombination joined TRBV4-3 with TRBJ2-5; 9 central nucleotides agree with TRBD2. Material for sequencing was CD4+ T cells from PBMCs. The receptor's source is a human donor with Susac syndrome. The CDR3: CASSQDPQRGAQETQYF. The base sequence is TGCGCCAGCAGCCAAGATCCCCAGCGGGGGGCGCAAGAGACCCAGTACTTC.